This record looks at one T cell receptor (beta chain) sequence and its context. Its antigen is currently unknown. Assay used: immunoSEQ multiplex PCR; TCRdb lists only in-frame clones, some missing. The repertoire holds some 90,000 clones, with roughly 84% as singletons. The CDR3 contains 15 residues. Unmatched junction bases numbered 5, after V lost 6 bases and J lost 1 base. Germline V gene sequence: CDR1 SGHTA, CDR2 FQGTGA. The record originates from a study of T cell responses to AZD1222 COVID-19 vaccine. Across the whole study: Second doses that came at about 4 or about 12 weeks were put together.

Points from the study as a whole: Sampling that yielded the repertoires occurred only after the peak T cell response. The study found Spike-specific TCR breadth and depth rose after two AZD1222 doses.

This TCR derives from an adult in good health. Here the sequenced sample was peripheral blood, taken on day 0 of AZD1222 vaccination. The chain recombines TRBV7-3 with TRBJ2-3, with TRBD2 matching over 9 bases. The CDR3 bases are TGTGCCAGCAGTTTCGGACTAGCGCGCACAGATACGCAGTATTTT. Encoded protein: CASSFGLARTDTQYF.